The 16 T cell receptor beta chains in this list originate from one sample, sequenced in a study of shared clonotypes between healthy human individuals (TCRdb year 2020). Library preparation was by the immunoSEQ multiplex PCR assay. TCRdb took over this immuneACCESS table, retaining in-frame rearrangements with V and J assigned. Such tables are incomplete; in checked studies, under half of the missing clones stem from an unresolved V gene, and the remainder is unexplained. The sample table lists roughly 2 million clones, nearly 97% of them with a count of one. In total, the top ten clones hold more than 0.1% of the sample. The material sequenced was naive CD4+ T cells sorted from blood. This specimen's cell subset or site label, per the study, means: CD45RA+ positively selected. Source of these receptors: a man younger than 35 in good health.

A remark on this clone: Other DNA sequences in this specimen translate into the identical CDR3. This chain links TRBV10-3 with TRBJ2-1; D gene unclear. The CDR3 is made up of 15 amino acids. The germline V gene encodes CDR1 ENHRY and CDR2 SYGVKD. The V end lost 4 bases, the J end lost 0 bases, and 10 bases lay between the germline ends. The CDR3 loop reads CAISAARGSYNEQFF. The CDR3 nucleotides are TGTGCCATCAGTGCGGCCAGAGGCTCCTACAATGAGCAGTTCTTC.

The rearrangement uses TRBV30 and TRBJ1-4, with 7 nucleotides matching TRBD1. CDR1 is GTSNPN, CDR2 SVGIG, per germline (reference sequence). V trimming: 0 bases; J trimming: 4 bases; junction bases outside the gene matches: 2. The CDR3 has 14 residues. This CDR3 is CAWSVGDSNEKLFF. The CDR3 region has the DNA TGTGCCTGGAGTGTGGGGGACAGTAATGAAAAACTGTTTTTT.

The rearrangement links TRBV19 to TRBJ2-7, with 7 bases lining up with TRBD1. Trimming removed 5 bases from V and 2 bases from J; junction bases left unmatched: 9. The CDR3 has 15 residues. Germline loops: CDR1 LNHDA, CDR2 SQIVND (reference sequence). CDR3 region: CASSDAGTATYEQYF. CDR3 bases: TGTGCCAGTAGTGACGCCGGGACAGCTACCTACGAGCAGTACTTC. The full variable domain, in which reference TRBV19 and TRBJ2-7 provide the parts outside the CDR3, is DGGITQSPKYLFRKEGQNVTLSCEQNLNHDAMYWYRQDPGQGLRLIYYSQIVNDFQKGDIAEGYSVSREKKESFPLTVTSAQKNPTAFYLCASSDAGTATYEQYFGPGTRLTVT.

This rearrangement joins TRBV5-8 to TRBJ2-2; maybe TRBD1 (5 bases). The V gene's germline CDR1 is SGHTS and CDR2 YDEGEE. This CDR3 has 16 amino acids. The V gene lost 4 bases and the J gene lost 1 base, with 14 bases spanning the gap. Here the CDR3 reads CASSLRLGRNTGELFF. The CDR3 bases are TGTGCCAGCAGCCTGCGGCTGGGGCGGAACACCGGGGAGCTGTTTTTT. Complete variable domain (other parts from reference TRBV5-8 and TRBJ2-2): EAGVTQSPTHLIKTRGQQATLRCSPISGHTSVYWYQQALGLGLQFLLWYDEGEERNRGNFPPRFSGRQFPNYSSELNVNALELEDSALYLCASSLRLGRNTGELFFGEGSRLTVL.

This chain joins TRBV4-2 and TRBJ2-5, with D perhaps TRBD1 or TRBD2 (6 bases each). The V and J ends lost 4 bases and 2 bases respectively, with 17 bases between them. Germline values: CDR1 LGHNA, CDR2 YNFKEQ. CDR3 length equals 16 residues. CDR3 sequence reads: CASSPLETGGQETQYF. The CDR3 DNA follows: TGTGCCAGCAGCCCTCTTGAGACAGGAGGGCAAGAGACCCAGTACTTC.

CDR3: CSAGGGTPLHF. The CDR3 DNA is TGCAGTGCTGGCGGAGGGACACCCCTCCACTTT. The V and J genes are TRBV20-1 and TRBJ1-6; D not resolved. The CDR3 is 11 amino acids. Germline V gene sequence: CDR1 DFQATT, CDR2 SNEGSKA (reference sequence). V lost 5 bases to trimming and J lost 11 bases, with 10 bases between them.

This clone occurred once. The chain employs TRBV29-1 and TRBJ1-1; D is uncertain. Germline loops: CDR1 SQVTM, CDR2 ANQGSEA. V lost 4 bases, J lost 8 bases, and 8 bases lay in between. This CDR3 has 10 amino acids. The CDR3 DNA is TGCAGCGTTGCAAATAGGGAAGCTTTCTTT. Translating gives CSVANREAFF.

The chain joins TRBV11-2 to TRBJ1-4; 8 nucleotides match TRBD1. The trim removed 5 bases at V and 6 bases at J, leaving 5 bases unmatched. The CDR3 is 14 amino acids. The germline V gene encodes CDR1 SGHAT and CDR2 FQNNGV. The CDR3 is CASSPDRADEKLFF. CDR3 bases: TGTGCCAGCAGCCCGGACAGGGCTGATGAAAAACTGTTTTTT.

This sequence joins TRBV11-3 and TRBJ1-1; the D gene is possibly TRBD1 (5 bases). With 1 base removed from V and 3 bases from J, the gap between germline ends came to 12 bases. The length of the CDR3 is 15 residues. Germline lookup yields CDR1 SGHNT and CDR2 YENEEA. CDR3 nucleotides: TGTGCCAGCAGCTTAGGCCAGGGTCGGGACACTGAAGCTTTCTTT. This codes for CASSLGQGRDTEAFF.

On this clone itself: The sample holds other DNA sequences that translate to the same CDR3. The chain carries TRBV5-1 and TRBJ1-1; possible D gene TRBD1, 6 bases. The CDR3 runs to 12 residues. Germline V gene data show CDR1 as SGHRS and CDR2 as YFSETQ. Trimming shortened V by 5 bases and J by 1 base, and 6 bases separated the two germline ends. The CDR3 loop is CASRTGNTEAFF. CDR3 nucleotides: TGCGCCAGCAGGACAGGGAACACTGAAGCTTTCTTT.

For the CDR3, the DNA is TGTGCCAGCAGCTCGCGGGCCTACGAGCAGTACTTC. This gives the protein CASSSRAYEQYF. The gene calls are TRBV13 and TRBJ2-7; TRBD2 might be the D (5 bases). V lost 4 bases, J lost 2 bases, and 6 bases lay in between. Germline CDR1 and CDR2: PRHDT and FYEKMQ (reference sequence). The CDR3 has 12 amino acids.

This sequence joins TRBV11-1 and TRBJ2-7; D ambiguous. Germline V gene lookup returns CDR1 SGHAT and CDR2 FQDESV (reference sequence). The CDR3 has 14 amino acids. V lost 2 bases to trimming and J lost 1 base, with 9 bases between them. The DNA for the CDR3 is TGTGCCAGCAGCTTAAATAGGCAGTCCTACGAGCAGTACTTC. Translation: CASSLNRQSYEQYF.

This clone was counted only a few times. The chain recombines TRBV18 with TRBJ1-4; D perhaps matches TRBD1 (5 bases). The length of the CDR3 is 12 residues. The germline CDR1 and CDR2 sequences are KGHSH and LQKENI. Trimming left V 5 bases short and J 7 bases short, with 8 bases between. For the CDR3, the DNA is TGTGCCAGCTCATCCGGGGCTGAAAAACTGTTTTTT. Amino acid sequence: CASSSGAEKLFF.

V gene TRBV19 combines with J gene TRBJ2-5, with 7 positions matching TRBD1. The CDR3 sequence is 15 residues long. From germline, CDR1 is LNHDA and CDR2 SQIVND (reference sequence). After removal of 3 bases from V and 4 bases from J, the junction contained 8 bases not matched to a gene. CDR3: CASSMPSGTAETQYF. The CDR3 DNA reads as TGTGCCAGTAGTATGCCATCCGGGACAGCAGAGACCCAGTACTTC.

Worth noting for this clone: The sample contains more than one DNA sequence encoding this CDR3. The rearrangement links TRBV27 to TRBJ2-7; tentatively, D is TRBD1 or TRBD2 (5 bases each). CDR3 length equals 14 residues. Between the trimmed V and J ends, which lost 2 bases and 2 bases, there was a span of 10 bases. CDR1 and CDR2 from the germline V gene are MNHEY and SMNVEV (reference sequence). The CDR3 loop is CASSLRGAAYEQYF. The CDR3 DNA reads TGTGCCAGCAGTTTAAGAGGGGCCGCCTACGAGCAGTACTTC.

The V gene is TRBV5-1, the J gene TRBJ1-5; 11 bases align to TRBD1. V was clipped by 7 bases and J by 5 bases; unmatched bases: 2. CDR1 SGHRS and CDR2 YFSETQ come from the germline V gene. The CDR3 has 13 amino acids. This CDR3 is CASPGQGDQPQHF. The CDR3 region has the DNA TGCGCCAGCCCGGGACAGGGGGATCAGCCCCAGCATTTT.